The subject of this entry is one T cell receptor beta chain. The source of the sample is a study of CD8 T cells in Susac syndrome. The V end was cut by 1 base, the J end by 5 bases, with 13 bases between. The germline CDR1 and CDR2 sequences are DFQATT and SNEGSKA (reference sequence). The CDR3 length is 14 residues. Random hexamers served to reverse transcribe roughly 0.5 to 1 ug RNA. Amplification of TCR beta CDR3 across 54 Vbeta and 13 Jbeta was performed with immunoSEQ multiplex PCR. TCRdb reanalysed the immunoSEQ multiplex PCR reads using MiXCR and keeps one entry per CDR3 protein. The table lists 150,000 to 200,000 distinct CDR3 sequences, 90% to 95% of them singletons. The study used healthy donors as controls matched for age and sex. Bulk CD8+ and CD4+ cells came from magnetic negative isolation; CD8+ TEMRA by FACS.

Sequenced input: CD4+ T cells from PBMCs. The receptor's source is a human donor in good health. J is TRBJ2-3 and V is TRBV20-1; TRBD1 is a possible D gene (7 bases). The CDR3 bases are TGCAGTGCTAGAGGACAGGGAGGAGGAGATACGCAGTATTTT. Translation: CSARGQGGGDTQYF.